The 18 T cell receptor beta chains in this list originate from one sample, sequenced in a study of shared clonotypes between healthy human individuals. Clones were read by immunoSEQ multiplex PCR, and TCRdb kept only the in-frame ones, dropping some. The data show approximately 1,500,000 clones, about 96% seen once. Material: naive CD4+ T cells sorted from blood. Stated subset: CD45RA+ positively selected. These receptors all come from a man aged 25-45 years in good health.

The genes are TRBV5-1 and TRBJ2-2, with D perhaps TRBD1 or TRBD2 (5 bases each). CDR1 and CDR2 (germline): SGHRS, YFSETQ. This CDR3 is built from 14 residues. Trimming took 1 base from V and 6 from J, leaving 10 bases between them. CDR3 loop: CASSLQVGAGELFF. DNA for the CDR3: TGCGCCAGCAGCTTGCAAGTGGGGGCCGGGGAGCTGTTTTTT.

V gene TRBV12-5 combines with J gene TRBJ1-1; the match to TRBD1 covers 9 bases. Losses at the gene ends were 2 bases for V and 8 bases for J; bases not matched to a gene: 3. Germline CDR1 is LGHNT and CDR2 is FRNRAP. The CDR3 sequence is 13 residues long. The CDR3, as DNA: TGTGCTAGTGGTTTGACAGGGGGCGAAGAAGCTTTCTTT. The encoded protein is CASGLTGGEEAFF. Full variable domain (outside the CDR3, taken from reference TRBV12-5 and TRBJ1-1): DARVTQTPRHKVTEMGQEVTMRCQPILGHNTVFWYRQTMMQGLELLAYFRNRAPLDDSGMPKDRFSAEMPDATLATLKIQPSEPRDSAVYFCASGLTGGEEAFFGQGTRLTVV.

This sequence joins TRBV7-9 and TRBJ2-1; 12 bases agree with TRBD2. The CDR3 sequence is 19 residues long. The ends lost 6 bases at V and 7 bases at J; junction bases unmatched: 19. Germline-derived CDR1 and CDR2 are SEHNR and FQNEAQ (reference sequence). The DNA for the CDR3 is TGTGCCAGCAGTCGGCCGCGTCGAGCTAGCGGGAGGGTAGGGAATGAGCAGTTCTTC. Amino acids: CASSRPRRASGRVGNEQFF. Together with reference TRBV7-9 and TRBJ2-1, the CDR3 gives the full variable domain: DTGVSQNPRHKITKRGQNVTFRCDPISEHNRLYWYRQTLGQGPEFLTYFQNEAQLEKSRLLSDRFSAERPKGSFSTLEIQRTEQGDSAMYLCASSRPRRASGRVGNEQFFGPGTRLTVL.

The chain recombines TRBV6-5 with TRBJ1-2, with 9 bases matching TRBD1. Germline V gene lookup returns CDR1 MNHEY and CDR2 SVGAGI. The CDR3 is made up of 14 amino acids. Trimming cost V 0 bases and J 8 bases; bases outside gene matches: 4. The CDR3 loop is CASSYSQGQGGYTF. The CDR3 DNA reads TGTGCCAGCAGTTACTCGCAGGGACAGGGCGGCTACACCTTC.

This rearrangement joins TRBV18 to TRBJ2-3, with D tentatively TRBD1 or TRBD2 (5 bases each). Trimming pared 2 bases from V and 4 bases from J, leaving 7 bases between. The germline V gene has CDR1 KGHSH and CDR2 LQKENI. The CDR3 extends over 13 amino acids. Written as DNA, the CDR3 is TGTGCCAGCTCACCATCGGGGCCAGATACGCAGTATTTT. Translated, it gives CASSPSGPDTQYF.

The V and J genes are TRBV28 and TRBJ2-7; D is ambiguous. Germline values: CDR1 MDHEN, CDR2 SYDVKM. V gave up 2 bases and J gave up 4 bases, with 18 bases separating them. This CDR3 is 16 amino acids long. Here the CDR3 reads CASSLRNGPHPYEQYF. DNA of the CDR3: TGTGCCAGCAGTTTAAGGAACGGACCTCATCCGTACGAGCAGTACTTC.

The chain uses TRBV5-4 and TRBJ1-1; possible D gene TRBD1, 6 bases. V was cut by 0 bases and J by 5 bases, with 17 bases left in between. The CDR3 runs 16 residues. Germline CDR1 and CDR2: SGHNT and YYREEE (reference sequence). The CDR3 is CASSLVRGGAFTEAFF. As DNA, the CDR3 is TGTGCCAGCAGCTTGGTCAGAGGGGGGGCGTTTACTGAAGCTTTCTTT.

J is TRBJ2-7 and V is TRBV28; 8 bases are shared with TRBD1. Germline V gene sequence: CDR1 MDHEN, CDR2 SYDVKM. This CDR3 has 15 residues. The junction had 10 bases not matched to a gene; V was cut back by 8 bases and J by 1 base. Written as DNA, the CDR3 is TGTGCCAGCTACCAGGGGGCTCGACCTTCCTACGAGCAGTACTTC. Translation: CASYQGARPSYEQYF.

The chain links TRBV6-1 to TRBJ2-3; weak D call: TRBD2 (5 bases). V lost 8 bases, J lost 0 bases, and 12 bases lay in between. Germline V CDR1 and CDR2: MNHNS, SASEGT. This CDR3 has 14 amino acids. CDR3 sequence reads: CASLRGASTDTQYF. CDR3 nucleotides: TGTGCCAGCCTCCGGGGAGCTAGCACAGATACGCAGTATTTT.

This sequence joins TRBV7-2 and TRBJ1-1; maybe TRBD1 (6 bases). Trimming stripped 7 bases from V and 1 base from J, with 10 bases between. Germline V CDR1 and CDR2: SGHTA, FQGNSA. This CDR3 contains 13 residues. The CDR3 spells CASTLRGNTEAFF. The DNA for the CDR3 is TGTGCCAGCACCCTCAGGGGGAACACTGAAGCTTTCTTT.

CDR3 nucleotides: TGTGCCAGCAGCTTTCTATCCCAAGCGCAGTTCTTC. Protein: CASSFLSQAQFF. The chain uses TRBV5-4 and TRBJ2-1; D uncertain. V shed 2 bases and J shed 12 bases, with 12 bases lying between them. There are 12 residues in the CDR3. CDR1 and CDR2 from the germline V gene are SGHNT and YYREEE (reference sequence).

The chain has TRBV2 and TRBJ1-4, with unresolved D. The length of the CDR3 is 16 residues. CDR1 SNHLY and CDR2 FYNNEI come from the germline V gene. V lost 1 base and J 13 bases, leaving 22 bases between the germline ends. CDR3 loop: CASSEGATRHAKGLFF. The DNA for the CDR3 is TGTGCCAGCAGTGAAGGGGCGACCCGACACGCGAAAGGACTGTTTTTT.

The rearrangement links TRBV7-3 to TRBJ2-1, with TRBD2 identical over 7 bases. The CDR3 covers 15 residues. The germline V gene has CDR1 SGHTA and CDR2 FQGTGA. Trimming cost V 5 bases and J 3 bases; bases outside gene matches: 7. CDR3 coding DNA: TGTGCCAGCAGCCCCTCTAGCGGAGGCTACAATGAGCAGTTCTTC. Amino acids: CASSPSSGGYNEQFF.

The chain combines TRBV2 with TRBJ1-1, with 7 bases aligning to TRBD1. CDR3 length: 13 amino acids. Germline CDR1 and CDR2: SNHLY and FYNNEI. V shed 5 bases, J shed 6 bases, and the junction held 6 bases outside the gene matches. The CDR3 bases are TGTGCCAGCAGTTACAGGGGACGCGCTGAAGCTTTCTTT. This sequence encodes CASSYRGRAEAFF.

The chain couples TRBV7-8 to TRBJ2-1; 8 nucleotides align to TRBD2. Germline CDR1 SGHVS, CDR2 FQNEAQ. V shed 5 bases, J shed 7 bases, and the junction held 7 bases outside the gene matches. This CDR3 is built from 14 residues. The CDR3 protein is CASSQGTSWNEQFF. The CDR3 nucleotides read TGTGCCAGCAGCCAGGGGACTAGTTGGAATGAGCAGTTCTTC.

V gene TRBV6-5 combines with J gene TRBJ1-5; D call uncertain. This CDR3 has 12 amino acids. Germline values: CDR1 MNHEY, CDR2 SVGAGI. Trimming removed 8 bases from V and 9 bases from J, with 14 bases in between. CDR3 nucleotide sequence: TGTGCCAGCGGAAGAAAGCAAACGCCCCAGCATTTT. Translated, it gives CASGRKQTPQHF.

The rearrangement uses TRBV28 and TRBJ2-5; D may correspond to TRBD1 or TRBD2 (5 bases each). Trimming removed 6 bases from V and 7 bases from J, with 12 bases in between. The CDR3 is 12 amino acids. Germline V CDR1 and CDR2: MDHEN, SYDVKM. The CDR3 DNA sequence: TGTGCCAGCAGCCCCCCGAGGGGGACCCAGTACTTC. Its translation: CASSPPRGTQYF.

V usage is TRBV9 and J usage is TRBJ2-2; 9 nucleotides match TRBD2. CDR1 is SGDLS and CDR2 is YYNGEE in the germline V gene. The CDR3 has 16 amino acids. V shed 0 bases and J 1 base; nucleotides not matched to a gene: 1. The CDR3 sequence: CASSVVSGRNTGELFF. CDR3 in DNA: TGTGCCAGCAGCGTAGTTAGCGGGAGGAACACCGGGGAGCTGTTTTTT.